This T cell receptor beta chain appears in the sequencing data of a study of identical twins. General study points: Interpretation of the results relied on cross-sectional statistical analysis and not on following the same donors. Sequences that were beta out-of-frame showed weaker excess twin sharing.

This clonotype turned up a few times. The antigen is undetermined. Template switching added a universal primer site, and cDNA bore unique molecular identifiers. TCRdb re-called the 5' RACE reads through MiXCR, storing one row per CDR3 protein. The table has 300,000 to 400,000 distinct CDR3 sequences, more than 9% seen once. These records were also assigned to another study, of yellow fever vaccine responses in identical twins. This second study says: Reported findings indicate that twins' vaccine T cell responses seemed partially convergent, partially personalized.

This clonotype was obtained from a woman aged 18-35 years in good health. The sequencing sample was made of CD8+ T cells sorted from blood.

CDR3 in DNA: TGTGCCAGCAGCGGGGGACAGGGTGGCACTGAAGCTTTCTTT. Amino acid sequence: CASSGGQGGTEAFF. V usage is TRBV9 and J usage is TRBJ1-1; TRBD1 matches 9 bases. The CDR3 contains 14 residues. The J segment lost 4 bases and the V segment lost 3 bases, leaving 4 bases of the junction unmatched. Germline V gives CDR1 SGDLS, CDR2 YYNGEE.